These T cell receptor beta chains were read from a single sample in a study of shared clonotypes between healthy human individuals. Clones were sequenced by immunoSEQ multiplex PCR, and TCRdb holds only the in-frame ones, with some missing. The sample shows around 690,000 clones, roughly 88% of them seen only once. Sequences were obtained from memory CD8+ T cells from PBMCs. These receptors were obtained from a man aged 18 to 35 in good health. Some clones in this sample may be carry-over from other donors' samples. The conserved cysteine and the conserved F or W are not part of the CDR3 here. Fields, in order: J gene, V gene, D gene, CDR3 protein. A D gene is named only where the DNA matches it firmly.

j_call: TRBJ2-1
v_call: TRBV4-2
d_call: TRBD2
cdr3_aa: ASSPGDGTSAHNEQF

j_call: TRBJ2-2
v_call: TRBV9
d_call: NA
cdr3_aa: ASSATQGELF

j_call: TRBJ1-4
v_call: TRBV27
d_call: NA
cdr3_aa: ASSLSGVDEKLF

j_call: TRBJ1-5
v_call: TRBV7-9
d_call: NA
cdr3_aa: ASSGPGEANQPQH

j_call: TRBJ2-3
v_call: TRBV7-2
d_call: NA
cdr3_aa: ASSLVIRPGSTDTQY

j_call: TRBJ2-7
v_call: TRBV27
d_call: TRBD2
cdr3_aa: ASSSLGLAVTYEQY

j_call: TRBJ2-3
v_call: TRBV27
d_call: TRBD1
cdr3_aa: ASRDRLSTDTQY

j_call: TRBJ2-1
v_call: TRBV7-9
d_call: TRBD1
cdr3_aa: ASSLPEGEGGAYYEQF

j_call: TRBJ2-1
v_call: TRBV4-1
d_call: NA
cdr3_aa: ASSARGGEQF

j_call: TRBJ2-1
v_call: TRBV9
d_call: TRBD2
cdr3_aa: ASSNRLAVVDEQF

j_call: TRBJ1-5
v_call: TRBV10-2
d_call: NA
cdr3_aa: ASSEGGYSNQPQH

j_call: TRBJ2-7
v_call: TRBV29-1
d_call: NA
cdr3_aa: SVAGPSSYEQY

j_call: TRBJ2-1
v_call: TRBV27
d_call: TRBD1
cdr3_aa: ASSLYTGGGHNEQF

j_call: TRBJ2-2
v_call: TRBV9
d_call: NA
cdr3_aa: ASSYTGELF

j_call: TRBJ2-3
v_call: TRBV7-9
d_call: TRBD1
cdr3_aa: ASSLTTGGSTDTQY

j_call: TRBJ1-2
v_call: TRBV5-1
d_call: NA
cdr3_aa: ASSDLGDGYGYT

j_call: TRBJ1-2
v_call: TRBV9
d_call: TRBD1
cdr3_aa: ASSVGTGDYGYT

j_call: TRBJ2-6
v_call: TRBV27
d_call: NA
cdr3_aa: ASSPTGGANVLT

j_call: TRBJ2-5
v_call: TRBV27
d_call: NA
cdr3_aa: ASREYGGGIGETQY

j_call: TRBJ2-7
v_call: TRBV9
d_call: TRBD2
cdr3_aa: ASSPAAGSYEQY

j_call: TRBJ2-3
v_call: TRBV9
d_call: NA
cdr3_aa: ASTASARTDTQY

j_call: TRBJ1-1
v_call: TRBV5-6
d_call: NA
cdr3_aa: ASSLMGGPEAF

j_call: TRBJ1-5
v_call: TRBV5-8
d_call: NA
cdr3_aa: ASSLVVGEPQH

j_call: TRBJ1-2
v_call: TRBV5-6
d_call: TRBD1
cdr3_aa: ASSLATGGGGYT

j_call: TRBJ2-3
v_call: TRBV4-1
d_call: NA
cdr3_aa: ASSQGGAVTDTQY

j_call: TRBJ1-4
v_call: TRBV28
d_call: NA
cdr3_aa: ASSSTGRYEKLF

j_call: TRBJ2-2
v_call: TRBV28
d_call: NA
cdr3_aa: ASTQPTLINSGELF

j_call: TRBJ2-7
v_call: TRBV10-3
d_call: NA
cdr3_aa: AISSQTGRSYEQY

j_call: TRBJ2-3
v_call: TRBV29-1
d_call: NA
cdr3_aa: SVAVGDLGTDTQY

j_call: TRBJ2-7
v_call: TRBV4-2
d_call: NA
cdr3_aa: ASSQTRTAVNEQY

j_call: TRBJ2-3
v_call: TRBV29-1
d_call: TRBD2
cdr3_aa: SVEEPSGAWDTQY

j_call: TRBJ2-5
v_call: TRBV28
d_call: NA
cdr3_aa: ATHDQGGFRETQY

j_call: TRBJ2-2
v_call: TRBV27
d_call: NA
cdr3_aa: ASSPLTGELF

j_call: TRBJ1-5
v_call: TRBV7-9
d_call: NA
cdr3_aa: ASSFEQNQPQH

j_call: TRBJ2-7
v_call: TRBV6-5
d_call: TRBD1
cdr3_aa: ASSYGDSGYEQY

j_call: TRBJ2-7
v_call: TRBV5-6
d_call: TRBD2
cdr3_aa: ASSTLGGSCY

j_call: TRBJ2-1
v_call: TRBV4-1
d_call: TRBD1
cdr3_aa: ASSRDRGRGNEQF